This TCR beta chain was identified during a study of cytomegalovirus exposure and HLA in healthy donors. The study's findings and limits: Rates of TCR association differed by HLA locus in a later analysis, with DRB1 highest and HLA-C lowest. Whilst most TCR sequences proved rare, a subset of public TCRs occurred across many donors. Later analysis found that TCR beta chains associated with HLA were more clonally expanded than other, equally common chains. Most of the TCR beta V segments (in an earlier analysis) were productive either about 87% or about 30% of the time.

On this clone itself: What it binds is unknown.

In the PCR, 60 Vbeta and 13 Jbeta primers were used. TCRdb keeps only in-frame clones here, not all; method: immunoSEQ multiplex PCR. The sample carries about 200,000 clones, 80% to 90% recorded once. Trimming cost V 2 bases and J 0 bases, with 11 bases left between them. The V gene's germline CDR1 is SGHAT and CDR2 FQDESV (reference sequence). The CDR3 totals 15 residues. The sample was PBMCs. This rearrangement joins TRBV11-1 to TRBJ2-7; tentative D call: TRBD2 (6 bases). The TCR sequence derives from a woman in her 30s in good health and CMV-seronegative. The CDR3 protein is CASSLLAGSSYEQYF. Here the CDR3 DNA reads TGTGCCAGCAGCTTACTGGCGGGAAGCTCCTACGAGCAGTACTTC.